The 29 T cell receptor beta chains given below trace back to one sample, sequenced in a study of OX40 agonist ivuxolimab in advanced cancers. Profiling relied on immunoSEQ multiplex PCR, and the TCRdb table lists in-frame clones only, not all of them. Among about 69,000 clones listed, around 89% were seen once. Material: CD4+ or CD8+ T cells sorted from blood, obtained in a trial of the OX40 agonist ivuxolimab. The receptor set was obtained from an adult with an advanced solid tumor such as melanoma, head and neck, liver or kidney cancer.

This chain links TRBV9 with TRBJ2-1; 7 nucleotides match TRBD2. This CDR3 comprises 15 residues. J was trimmed by 1 base and V by 3 bases; bases with no gene match: 4. CDR1 is SGDLS and CDR2 is YYNGEE in the germline V gene. CDR3 sequence: CASSAGLGSYNEQFF. The CDR3 DNA reads TGTGCCAGCAGCGCCGGACTAGGGTCCTACAATGAGCAGTTCTTC.

The V call is TRBV19, the J call TRBJ1-5, with D perhaps matching TRBD1 (6 bases). The V end was cut by 4 bases, the J end by 1 base, with 23 bases between. The CDR3 has 19 residues. Germline lookup yields CDR1 LNHDA and CDR2 SQIVND (reference sequence). In DNA form, the CDR3 reads TGTGCCAGTAGTACCTCCTACCTACAGGGTTTTTTAAGCAATCAGCCCCAGCATTTT. This encodes CASSTSYLQGFLSNQPQHF. The variable domain in full, completed from reference TRBV19 and TRBJ1-5, reads DGGITQSPKYLFRKEGQNVTLSCEQNLNHDAMYWYRQDPGQGLRLIYYSQIVNDFQKGDIAEGYSVSREKKESFPLTVTSAQKNPTAFYLCASSTSYLQGFLSNQPQHFGDGTRLSIL.

The chain recombines TRBV2 with TRBJ2-5; D assignment may be TRBD1 or TRBD2 (5 bases each). The V end was cut by 5 bases, the J end by 1 base, with 11 bases between. CDR3 size: 14 residues. CDR1 SNHLY and CDR2 FYNNEI come from the germline V gene. In DNA form, the CDR3 reads TGTGCCAGCAGTCGACAGAGGGTCCAAGAGACCCAGTACTTC. Protein sequence: CASSRQRVQETQYF. Full variable domain (remainder filled in from reference TRBV2 and TRBJ2-5): EPEVTQTPSHQVTQMGQEVILRCVPISNHLYFYWYRQILGQKVEFLVSFYNNEISEKSEIFDDQFSVERPDGSNFTLKIRSTKLEDSAMYFCASSRQRVQETQYFGPGTRLLVL.

J is TRBJ1-1 and V is TRBV7-3; unclear D gene. Germline V CDR1 and CDR2: SGHTA, FQGTGA. This CDR3 spans 11 amino acids. The ends were cut back, 4 bases at V and 5 bases at J, with 5 bases in the middle. The CDR3 nucleotides are TGTGCCAGCAGCTACCAAACTGAAGCTTTCTTT. Its translation: CASSYQTEAFF.

This clone was counted only a few times. The chain carries TRBV7-2 and TRBJ1-2, with D unresolved. The CDR3 sequence is 13 residues long. The V gene's germline CDR1 is SGHTA and CDR2 FQGNSA. V lost 5 bases to trimming and J lost 8 bases, with 15 bases between them. DNA of the CDR3: TGTGCCAGCAGCCCCGCGATGAAGTCGGGCTACACCTTC. Translating gives CASSPAMKSGYTF.

A single count supports this clone. One junction end does not reproduce the germline sequence, and a read error may be involved. This sequence joins TRBV10-2 and TRBJ2-1; 10 positions match TRBD2. CDR3 size: 16 residues. Germline lookup yields CDR1 WSHSY and CDR2 SAAADI. The CDR3 bases are TGCGCCAGCCGTGATCGCTCTAGCGGGAGCTTCAATGAGCAGTTCTTC. Protein sequence: CASRDRSSGSFNEQFF.

The gene calls are TRBV21-1 and TRBJ2-1; the D call in the table, TRBD1, was not verified against the DNA. TRBV21-1 represents a pseudogene. This CDR3 has 14 residues. The DNA of the CDR3 is TGTGCCAGCAGGGACGGGACAGACTACAATGAGCAGTTCTTC. Translated: CASRDGTDYNEQFF.

The CDR3, as DNA: TGCGCCAGCAGCCAAGGCCTGACAGGGGGGCAAGAGACCCAGTACTTC. Its protein product is CASSQGLTGGQETQYF. V and J are TRBV4-3 and TRBJ2-5; 9 positions agree with TRBD1. The CDR3 has 16 amino acids. CDR1 and CDR2 (germline): LGHNA, YSLEER. V lost 1 base to trimming and J lost 2 bases; unmatched junction nucleotides: 5.

V gene TRBV28 combines with J gene TRBJ2-3; tentative D call: TRBD1 (6 bases). The CDR3 runs 14 residues. The V gene's germline CDR1 is MDHEN and CDR2 SYDVKM. The V and J ends lost 2 bases and 4 bases respectively, with 10 bases between them. The CDR3 nucleotides are TGTGCCAGCAGTTTAGGGGACATGCCAGATACGCAGTATTTT. Protein: CASSLGDMPDTQYF.

This sequence joins TRBV5-6 and TRBJ2-1, with 9 bases that match TRBD2. V lost 9 bases to trimming and J lost 6 bases; unmatched junction nucleotides: 10. The germline CDR1 and CDR2 sequences are SGHDT and YYEEEE. The CDR3 is 14 amino acids. The CDR3 bases are TGTGCCACCAAATTAGCGGGAGCCTCCAATGAGCAGTTCTTC. Protein sequence: CATKLAGASNEQFF.

The V and J genes are TRBV2 and TRBJ1-2; D ambiguous. The length of the CDR3 is 12 residues. Germline values: CDR1 SNHLY, CDR2 FYNNEI. Deletions cut 7 bases from V and 6 bases from J, with 12 bases between. The CDR3 region is CASIGQLNGYTF. The CDR3 bases are TGTGCCAGCATTGGCCAGTTAAATGGCTACACCTTC.

The gene calls are TRBV27 and TRBJ1-2; 7 bases line up with TRBD1. With 2 bases clipped from V and 2 bases from J, the junction kept 11 bases outside the gene matches. Germline V gene sequence: CDR1 MNHEY, CDR2 SMNVEV (reference sequence). The CDR3 extends over 17 amino acids. CDR3 DNA sequence: TGTGCCAGCAGTTTAACGGGGAGGGGGGGACAGAACTATGGCTACACCTTC. Its translation is CASSLTGRGGQNYGYTF.

This clone has a handful of counts. This chain connects TRBV30 to TRBJ2-3; 10 bases are shared with TRBD2. Germline loops: CDR1 GTSNPN, CDR2 SVGIG (reference sequence). Trimming at V came to 7 bases and at J to 1 base, leaving 5 bases not matched to a gene. This CDR3 is 14 amino acids long. The CDR3 DNA reads as TGTGCCTTCTCCGGGACTAGCGGCACAGATACGCAGTATTTT. It translates to CAFSGTSGTDTQYF.

Concerning this clone itself: Compared with germline, one end of the junction differs, possibly owing to a read error. V and J are TRBV6-5 and TRBJ2-5; no reliable D call. CDR3 length equals 11 residues. Germline V gene sequence: CDR1 MNHEY, CDR2 SVGAGI. The CDR3 coding sequence is TGTGCCAGCAATTACCAAGAGACCCAGTACTTC. Translated, it gives CASNYQETQYF.

The chain employs TRBV29-1 and TRBJ1-1; unclear D gene. CDR3 length equals 14 residues. Germline CDR1 reads SQVTM; CDR2 reads ANQGSEA. Trimming cost V 4 bases and J 4 bases, with 16 bases left between them. CDR3 sequence reads: CSVALLMGSTEAFF. The DNA for the CDR3 is TGCAGCGTTGCTCTATTAATGGGATCCACTGAAGCTTTCTTT.

The rearrangement uses TRBV5-1 and TRBJ1-4; D unresolved. There are 16 residues in the CDR3. Trimming shortened V by 0 bases and J by 0 bases, and 9 bases separated the two germline ends. CDR1 SGHRS and CDR2 YFSETQ come from the germline V gene. The DNA for the CDR3 is TGCGCCAGCAGCTTGGAGGGTGGGGCAACTAATGAAAAACTGTTTTTT. As protein: CASSLEGGATNEKLFF.

CDR3 protein: CSVEGGGNTIYF. For the CDR3, the DNA is TGCAGCGTTGAAGGCGGTGGAAACACCATATATTTT. The chain joins TRBV29-1 to TRBJ1-3; D remains ambiguous. Germline V gene sequence: CDR1 SQVTM, CDR2 ANQGSEA. This CDR3 is built from 12 residues. V was cut by 1 base and J by 3 bases, with 4 bases left in between. Using reference TRBV29-1 and TRBJ1-3 for the parts outside the CDR3, the full variable domain is SAVISQKPSRDICQRGTSLTIQCQVDSQVTMMFWYRQQPGQSLTLIATANQGSEATYESGFVIDKFPISRPNLTFSTLTVSNMSPEDSSIYLCSVEGGGNTIYFGEGSWLTVV.

This chain links TRBV14 with TRBJ2-3, with a possible D match to TRBD2 (5 bases). V lost 4 bases and J 3 bases, leaving 11 bases between the germline ends. Germline CDR1 is SGHDN and CDR2 is FVKESK. The CDR3 loop spans 14 amino acids. This CDR3 reads CASSRRRSTDTQYF. The CDR3, as DNA: TGTGCCAGCAGCCGGCGGAGGAGTACAGATACGCAGTATTTT.

This clone was recorded only once. V usage is TRBV28 and J usage is TRBJ2-3; TRBD2 matches at 7 bases. The CDR3 extends over 15 amino acids. From germline, CDR1 is MDHEN and CDR2 SYDVKM. With 6 bases clipped from V and 0 bases from J, the junction kept 6 bases outside the gene matches. CDR3 loop: CASSRTSDSTDTQYF. CDR3 in DNA: TGTGCCAGCAGCCGTACTAGCGATAGCACAGATACGCAGTATTTT.

J is TRBJ2-5 and V is TRBV6-6; 8 bases are a match to TRBD1. The CDR3 covers 15 residues. Germline V CDR1 and CDR2: MNHNY, SVGAGI (reference sequence). Trimming removed 5 bases from V and 6 bases from J; junction bases left unmatched: 11. The CDR3 spells CASSRTGMLVKTQYF. Written as DNA, the CDR3 is TGTGCCAGCAGTAGGACAGGGATGTTGGTTAAGACCCAGTACTTC.

The gene calls are TRBV7-8 and TRBJ1-5; D is possibly TRBD1 (5 bases). The CDR3 length is 15 residues. The germline V gene encodes CDR1 SGHVS and CDR2 FQNEAQ. V lost 5 bases to trimming and J lost 6 bases, with 17 bases between them. This CDR3 reads CASSATRGQRQPQHF. In DNA, the CDR3 is TGTGCCAGCAGCGCTACCCGGGGCCAGCGTCAGCCCCAGCATTTT.

This sequence joins TRBV28 and TRBJ2-3; D is uncertain. There are 14 residues in the CDR3. V shed 7 bases and J shed 0 bases, with 11 bases lying between them. Per germline, CDR1 MDHEN and CDR2 SYDVKM. The CDR3 loop is CASKRTTSTDTQYF. CDR3 sequence (DNA): TGTGCCAGCAAAAGGACCACTAGCACAGATACGCAGTATTTT.

The chain joins TRBV5-4 to TRBJ2-2; TRBD2 aligns across 8 bases. In germline, CDR1 is SGHNT, CDR2 YYREEE (reference sequence). J was trimmed by 5 bases and V by 6 bases; bases with no gene match: 12. The CDR3 is made up of 16 amino acids. The CDR3 region is CASTQASGGRTGELFF. The CDR3 region has the DNA TGTGCCAGCACCCAGGCATCGGGAGGGAGGACCGGGGAGCTGTTTTTT.

The V and J genes are TRBV18 and TRBJ2-2; 7 bases agree with TRBD1. Germline loops: CDR1 KGHSH, CDR2 LQKENI. With 5 bases clipped from V and 0 bases from J, the junction kept 0 bases outside the gene matches. The CDR3 is 14 residues long. For the CDR3, the DNA is TGTGCCAGCTCAGACAGGGCGAACACCGGGGAGCTGTTTTTT. Protein: CASSDRANTGELFF.

The chain is built from TRBV28 and TRBJ1-1; tentatively, D is TRBD1 (6 bases). This CDR3 region has 15 residues. CDR1 and CDR2 (germline): MDHEN, SYDVKM. The germline V and J ends were trimmed by 1 base and 4 bases, with 13 bases remaining between them. The CDR3: CASSLSPTGRTEAFF. CDR3 nucleotides: TGTGCCAGCAGTTTATCCCCCACAGGGCGCACTGAAGCTTTCTTT.

This clone has more than one count but fewer than ten. The CDR3 loop is CASSPRNGQGGSGANVLTF. The CDR3 DNA reads TGTGCCAGCAGCCCCCGGAATGGACAGGGTGGGTCTGGGGCCAACGTCCTGACTTTC. The rearrangement links TRBV5-6 to TRBJ2-6; 8 bases agree with TRBD1. The CDR3 sequence is 19 residues long. Per the germline V gene, CDR1 is SGHDT and CDR2 is YYEEEE. V lost 4 bases and J lost 1; bases outside the gene matches: 13.

The rearrangement links TRBV6-5 to TRBJ1-5; D possibly corresponds to TRBD1 (5 bases). The CDR3 has 14 residues. Trimming shortened V by 6 bases and J by 7 bases, and 16 bases separated the two germline ends. From germline, CDR1 is MNHEY and CDR2 SVGAGI. The CDR3 sequence is CASRGLSAGQPQHF. DNA of the CDR3: TGTGCCAGCAGGGGGCTTTCGGCCGGGCAGCCCCAGCATTTT.

J is TRBJ2-1 and V is TRBV7-3; no clear D. CDR3 size: 13 residues. CDR1 and CDR2 (germline): SGHTA, FQGTGA. V was clipped by 0 bases and J by 9 bases, with 9 bases between them. The chain's CDR3 is CASSLTSLTEQFF. CDR3 in DNA: TGTGCCAGCAGCTTAACGTCGCTAACTGAGCAGTTCTTC.

The genes are TRBV19 and TRBJ2-2; 13 nucleotides align to TRBD2. The germline CDR1 and CDR2 sequences are LNHDA and SQIVND (reference sequence). Unmatched junction bases numbered 3, after V lost 5 bases and J lost 0 bases. The CDR3 totals 17 residues. The CDR3 protein is CASSETSGRPNTGELFF. The CDR3 DNA follows: TGTGCCAGTAGTGAGACTAGCGGGAGGCCGAACACCGGGGAGCTGTTTTTT.